What follows are 5 T cell receptor beta chains derived from one specimen sequenced in a study of molecular identifiers for immune sequencing clone quantification. Using its own MiXCR run on the PCR reads, TCRdb lists one record per CDR3 protein. The profile covers 400,000 to 600,000 distinct CDR3 sequences, with roughly 23% appearing a single time and around 0.84% taken by the ten largest. Input material: naive CD8+ T cells from blood, with Jurkat cell RNA spiked in. This sample's subset: FACS-sorted CD8+CD4-CCR7+CD45RA+ naive T cells. These TCRs come from a human donor in good health. Some libraries in this study had Jurkat cell RNA spiked in.

This clonotype has only a few counts. This sequence joins TRBV27 and TRBJ1-5, with unresolved D. The germline gives CDR1 MNHEY, CDR2 SMNVEV (reference sequence). V shed 6 bases and J shed 2 bases, with 11 bases lying between them. This CDR3 is 14 amino acids long. CDR3 nucleotides: TGTGCCAGCAGACTAAACACAGGCAATCAGCCCCAGCATTTT. Its protein product is CASRLNTGNQPQHF.

As concerns this clonotype: This clone may be a read error of a much larger clone one base away. V usage is TRBV7-2 and J usage is TRBJ2-3; TRBD2 aligns across 11 bases. The CDR3 runs 17 residues. CDR1 and CDR2 from the germline V gene are SGHTA and FQGNSA. The V gene end was trimmed by 0 bases and the J gene end by 5 bases; junction bases not matched to a gene: 7. The CDR3, as DNA: TGTGCCAGCAGCTTAGCCCGGGGACTAGCGGCACGAGATACGCAGTATTTT. This sequence encodes CASSLARGLAARDTQYF.

On this clonotype: Sequence at one end of the junction differs from germline and may be a read error. This chain links TRBV6-5 with TRBJ1-5, with TRBD1 matching 9 bases. Germline assignment: CDR1 MNHEY and CDR2 SVGAGI. CDR3 length: 14 amino acids. For the CDR3, the DNA is TGTACCAGCAGCTGGACAGGGGCTGATCAGCCCCGGCATTTT. It is translated as CTSSWTGADQPRHF.

This clonotype was seen ten or more times. This rearrangement joins TRBV25-1 to TRBJ2-1; TRBD2 matches at 8 bases. The CDR3 totals 14 residues. Germline V gives CDR1 MGHDK, CDR2 SYGVNS. The V gene end was trimmed by 5 bases and the J gene end by 8 bases; junction bases not matched to a gene: 8. Here the CDR3 DNA reads TGTGCCAGCAGTTTCGAGCGGGAGTTGCATGAGCAGTTCTTC. Encoded protein: CASSFERELHEQFF. Together with reference TRBV25-1 and TRBJ2-1, the CDR3 gives the full variable domain: EADIYQTPRYLVIGTGKKITLECSQTMGHDKMYWYQQDPGMELHLIHYSYGVNSTEKGDLSSESTVSRIRTEHFPLTLESARPSHTSQYLCASSFERELHEQFFGPGTRLTVL.

Comments on this clonotype: A much more abundant neighbour one base away suggests this may be a read error. V is TRBV30 and J is TRBJ2-1; 10 bases align to TRBD2. CDR1 is GTSNPN and CDR2 is SVGIG in the germline V gene (reference sequence). The CDR3 is 14 residues long. Written as DNA, the CDR3 is TGTGCCTGGAGATGGACTAGCGGTTACAATGAGCAGCTCTTC. The encoded protein is CAWRWTSGYNEQLF.